This T cell receptor (beta chain) is drawn from a study of blood T cell repertoires in COVID-19 (TCRdb year 2020). In terms of the full investigation: Samples from collaborators originated in the United States, Italy and Spain and spanned both the acute and convalescent phases of COVID-19. The material from the prospective study consisted of cDNA or gDNA derived from T cells, B-cell-depleted T cells, or PBMCs. Subjects who had been exposed to COVID-19, were actively infected with it, or had recovered from it provided the deeply sampled blood TCRbeta repertoires that made up the dataset. Where available, HLA class I and class II types were taken from metadata supplied by the sample provider and were not determined by assay-based typing. Nearly every sample came with metadata listing a de-identified subject ID, COVID-19 status, age in years and sex. The repertoires were released in a freely available public database meant as a resource for research on the immune response to SARS-CoV-2. The samples were drawn from two sources: the first 160 participants of the ongoing ImmuneRACE study, and 1,000 to 1,500 subjects contributed by 6 global collaborators. What the work shows at the level of the full study, not this receptor alone: The quantity of clinical and demographic metadata differed by source and by participant and was supplied without curation.

TCRbeta CDR3 regions were amplified from genomic DNA by means of the immunoSEQ Assay, a bias-controlled multiplex PCR. On the study's bioinformatics: The number of nucleated cells in each sample was estimated by amplification of reference gene primers within the assay. To quantify the absolute abundance of each unique TCRbeta CDR3 rearrangement, sequence reads were collapsed and filtered. For each sample, productive Simpson clonality was calculated as the square root of Simpson's diversity index across productive rearrangements. Imported from immuneACCESS, the table was reduced by TCRdb to in-frame sequences with V and J called. These copies leave out some clones; in studies compared against another copy, an unresolved V gene accounts for under half, and the cause of the remainder is not known. V and J calls and clone size follow that table, whereas D and trimming were derived from the DNA. The sample table shows 25,000 to 30,000 clones, and roughly 87% are seen once. In total, the top ten clones hold about a tenth of the sample.

V sheds 8 bases and J sheds 0 bases, leaving 14 bases between their ends. The CDR3 sequence holds 14 residues, the cysteine and phenylalanine included. Only the CDR3 region is kept as DNA, spanning 42 bases read in frame from base 1. Reading the germline V gene gives CDR1 MNHEY and CDR2 SVGAGI. Collaborating institutions collected whole blood in K2EDTA tubes following their own protocols. For TCRbeta analysis, collaborator samples were shipped as frozen whole blood, as isolated PBMCs, or as DNA extracted from either sample type. On this clone itself: Its antigen is still unknown. Per-nucleotide qualities are absent, and no much larger clonotype sits a single base away.

Sequenced input: peripheral blood. The chain employs TRBV6-5 and TRBJ2-7, and the D gene may be TRBD2, 5 bases matching. This clonotype was obtained from a human donor in a cohort sampled during active COVID-19. The CDR3 has the sequence CASLGLQSSYEQYF. The DNA reads as follows: TGTGCCAGCTTAGGACTGCAGAGCTCCTACGAGCAGTACTTC.